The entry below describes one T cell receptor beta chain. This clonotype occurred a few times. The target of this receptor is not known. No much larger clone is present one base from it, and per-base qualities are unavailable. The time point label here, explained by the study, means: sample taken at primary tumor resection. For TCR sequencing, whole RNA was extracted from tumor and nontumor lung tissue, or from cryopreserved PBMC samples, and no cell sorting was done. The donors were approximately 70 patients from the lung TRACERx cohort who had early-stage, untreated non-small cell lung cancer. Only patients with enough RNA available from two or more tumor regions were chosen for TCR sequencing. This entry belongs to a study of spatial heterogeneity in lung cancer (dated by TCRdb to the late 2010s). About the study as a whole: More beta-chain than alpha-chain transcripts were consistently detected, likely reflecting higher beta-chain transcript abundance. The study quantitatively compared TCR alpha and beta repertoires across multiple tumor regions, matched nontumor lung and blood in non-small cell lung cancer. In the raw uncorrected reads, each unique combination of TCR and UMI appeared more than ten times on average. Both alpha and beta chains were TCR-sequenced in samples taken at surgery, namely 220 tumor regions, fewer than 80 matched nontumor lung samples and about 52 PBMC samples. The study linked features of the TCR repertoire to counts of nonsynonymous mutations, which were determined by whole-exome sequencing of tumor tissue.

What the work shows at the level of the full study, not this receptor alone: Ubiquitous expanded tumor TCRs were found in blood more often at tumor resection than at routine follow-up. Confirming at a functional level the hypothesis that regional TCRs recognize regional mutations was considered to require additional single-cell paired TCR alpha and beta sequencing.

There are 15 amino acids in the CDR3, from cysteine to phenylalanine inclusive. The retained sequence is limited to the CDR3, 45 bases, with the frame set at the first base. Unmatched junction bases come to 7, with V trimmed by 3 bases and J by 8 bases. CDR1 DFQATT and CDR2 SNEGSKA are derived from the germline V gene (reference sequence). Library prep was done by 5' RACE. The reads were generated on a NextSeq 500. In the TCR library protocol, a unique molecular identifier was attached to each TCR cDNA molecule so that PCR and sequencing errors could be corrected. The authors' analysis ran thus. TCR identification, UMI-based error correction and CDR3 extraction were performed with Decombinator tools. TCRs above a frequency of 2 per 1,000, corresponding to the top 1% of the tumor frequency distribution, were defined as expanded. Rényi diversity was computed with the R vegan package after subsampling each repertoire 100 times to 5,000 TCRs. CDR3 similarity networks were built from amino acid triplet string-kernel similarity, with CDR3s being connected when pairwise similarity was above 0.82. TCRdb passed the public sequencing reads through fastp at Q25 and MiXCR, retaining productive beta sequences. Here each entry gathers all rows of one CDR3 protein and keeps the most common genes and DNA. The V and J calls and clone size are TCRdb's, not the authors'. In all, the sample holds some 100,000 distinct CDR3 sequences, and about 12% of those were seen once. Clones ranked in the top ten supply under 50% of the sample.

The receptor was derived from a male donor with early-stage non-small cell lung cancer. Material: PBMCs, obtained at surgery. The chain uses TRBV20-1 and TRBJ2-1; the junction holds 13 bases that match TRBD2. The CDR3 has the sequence CSARNFGLAGDEQFF. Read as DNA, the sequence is TGCAGTGCTAGGAATTTCGGACTAGCGGGAGATGAGCAGTTCTTC.